These 19 T cell receptor beta chains came from one sample sequenced in a study of blood T cell repertoires in COVID-19 (TCRdb year 2020). Library prep was done by the immunoSEQ multiplex PCR assay. As stored in TCRdb, this immuneACCESS dataset retains in-frame rearrangements with V and J assigned. A fraction of the clones does not appear; measured against another copy, unresolved V genes explain less than half of the discrepancy, and the remainder lacks a known reason. The table for this sample lists approximately 70,000 clones; approximately 73% of them were counted only once. The ten largest clones capture about 15% of the sample. The sample was peripheral blood. Receptors were obtained from a man aged 60 to 75 with COVID-19, enrolled during active disease.

Only a few counts were recorded for this clone. The chain joins TRBV7-9 to TRBJ2-5; D call uncertain. V was clipped by 7 bases and J by 1 base, with 16 bases between them. This CDR3 has 15 residues. Per the germline V gene, CDR1 is SEHNR and CDR2 is FQNEAQ (reference sequence). For the CDR3, the DNA is TGTGCCAGCACCCCCGGCCGCATAGCCCAAGAGACCCAGTACTTC. This encodes CASTPGRIAQETQYF.

This clone was seen many times. This chain uses TRBV5-5 with TRBJ1-2; TRBD1 matches 9 bases. The length of the CDR3 is 13 residues. Unmatched junction bases numbered 4, after V lost 2 bases and J lost 8 bases. Germline CDR1 is SGHKS and CDR2 is YYEKEE (reference sequence). As DNA, the CDR3 is TGTGCCAGCAGCTTTACAGGGGGCGAAGGCTACACCTTC. Translated: CASSFTGGEGYTF.

Sample share makes this clone medium-sized (0.01 to 0.1%). The chain has TRBV19 and TRBJ2-1; 8 bases fit TRBD2. The CDR3 runs to 14 residues. CDR1 is LNHDA, CDR2 SQIVND, per germline (reference sequence). The ends lost 6 bases at V and 10 bases at J; junction bases unmatched: 11. The CDR3 DNA is TGTGCCAGTAGCCCCGGGACTAGGACCATAGAGCAGTTCTTC. This sequence encodes CASSPGTRTIEQFF.

This sequence joins TRBV9 and TRBJ1-1; D call uncertain. This CDR3 comprises 13 residues. Germline V gene data show CDR1 as SGDLS and CDR2 as YYNGEE. Trimming removed 4 bases from V and 1 base from J, with 8 bases in between. Here the CDR3 DNA reads TGTGCCAGCAGCCGAGGGTGGAACACTGAAGCTTTCTTT. Encoded protein: CASSRGWNTEAFF.

This clone has just a few counts. This chain uses TRBV5-1 with TRBJ2-1, with 8 bases aligning to TRBD1. Germline CDR1 and CDR2: SGHRS and YFSETQ. The CDR3 runs 16 residues. V shed 1 base and J 6 bases; nucleotides not matched to a gene: 9. The CDR3 here is CASSLLGTGGFNEQFF. CDR3 DNA: TGCGCCAGCAGCTTGCTCGGGACAGGAGGCTTCAATGAGCAGTTCTTC.

The chain has TRBV6-5 and TRBJ2-5; D may be TRBD1 (5 bases). The germline V gene has CDR1 MNHEY and CDR2 SVGAGI. V gave up 7 bases and J gave up 1 base, with 13 bases separating them. The CDR3 is 14 residues long. CDR3 amino acids: CASKTDSIQETQYF. DNA of the CDR3: TGTGCCAGCAAAACAGACAGTATCCAAGAGACCCAGTACTTC.

To note about this clone: At the DNA level, this CDR3 is encoded by other sequences in the same sample as well. In DNA form, the CDR3 reads TGTGCCAGCAGCGTAGCGGACAGCTACGAGCAGTACTTC. Its translation: CASSVADSYEQYF. The rearrangement joins TRBV9 to TRBJ2-7; D may be TRBD1 (6 bases). CDR1 is SGDLS, CDR2 YYNGEE, per germline. V lost 0 bases and J 3 bases, leaving 7 bases between the germline ends. The length of the CDR3 is 13 residues.

This chain connects TRBV19 to TRBJ2-1, with D uncertain. Trimming took 1 base from V and 4 from J, leaving 8 bases between them. The germline CDR1 and CDR2 sequences are LNHDA and SQIVND (reference sequence). The CDR3 loop spans 14 amino acids. In nucleotides, the CDR3 is TGTGCCAGTAGTATAGGGCAGGCATACAATGAGCAGTTCTTC. It yields the protein CASSIGQAYNEQFF.

The chain combines TRBV3-1 (or the pseudogene TRBV3-2) with TRBJ2-7; no clear D gene. The CDR3 length is 12 residues. Germline V gene sequence: CDR1 LGHDT, CDR2 YNNKEL (reference sequence). The ends were cut back, 3 bases at V and 2 bases at J, with 5 bases in the middle. The CDR3, as DNA: TGTGCCAGCAGCCAGAGAACCTACGAGCAGTACTTC. Translation: CASSQRTYEQYF.

This clone came up once. The chain links TRBV5-1 to TRBJ2-5, with TRBD1 matching over 8 bases. The germline V gene has CDR1 SGHRS and CDR2 YFSETQ. The ends lost 5 bases at V and 5 bases at J; junction bases unmatched: 11. The CDR3 is 15 amino acids. Here the CDR3 DNA reads TGCGCCAGCAGATTTATCAGGGGGCAGGGGGAGACCCAGTACTTC. Its protein product is CASRFIRGQGETQYF.

The chain joins TRBV19 to TRBJ2-6, with 10 positions matching TRBD1. This CDR3 is built from 17 residues. Germline V gene sequence: CDR1 LNHDA, CDR2 SQIVND (reference sequence). The V and J ends lost 4 bases and 4 bases, in that order; junction bases with no gene match: 7. The CDR3: CASSTGQGVEGANVLTF. CDR3 DNA: TGTGCCAGTAGTACAGGACAGGGGGTAGAAGGGGCCAACGTCCTGACTTTC.

This clone turned up a few times. V gene TRBV9 combines with J gene TRBJ2-1, with 8 bases matching TRBD1. V shed 0 bases, J shed 8 bases, and the junction held 7 bases outside the gene matches. The CDR3 has 15 residues. The V gene's germline CDR1 is SGDLS and CDR2 YYNGEE. CDR3 sequence (DNA): TGTGCCAGCAGCGTAGACCGGACAGGGTTCCATGAGCAGTTCTTC. It translates to CASSVDRTGFHEQFF.

J is TRBJ1-3 and V is TRBV5-6; 8 nucleotides match TRBD1. J lost 7 bases, V lost 5 bases, and 11 bases had no gene match. Looked up from germline, CDR1 is SGHDT and CDR2 is YYEEEE. The CDR3 spans 15 residues. In nucleotides, the CDR3 is TGTGCCAGCAGAACGACAGGGGAGCTAGGGAACACCATATATTTT. Its translation: CASRTTGELGNTIYF.

The sample holds many counts of this clone. This chain links TRBV5-1 with TRBJ2-7; 7 bases map to TRBD2. The J segment lost 6 bases and the V segment lost 0 bases, leaving 3 bases of the junction unmatched. The germline gives CDR1 SGHRS, CDR2 YFSETQ. The length of the CDR3 is 13 residues. CDR3 in amino acids: CASSLGTSSEQYF. CDR3 sequence (DNA): TGCGCCAGCAGCTTGGGGACTAGTTCCGAGCAGTACTTC.

This sequence joins TRBV11-2 and TRBJ1-2; 10 positions agree with TRBD1. Trimming took 0 bases from V and 4 from J; bases not matched to a gene: 5. The CDR3 covers 16 residues. CDR1 and CDR2 from the germline V gene are SGHAT and FQNNGV. CDR3 coding DNA: TGTGCCAGCAGCTTAGATCTGGACAGGGGGGGCTATGGCTACACCTTC. It is translated as CASSLDLDRGGYGYTF.

The rearrangement links TRBV12-3 or TRBV12-4 to TRBJ2-7; weak D call: TRBD2 (5 bases). There are 13 residues in the CDR3. V was trimmed by 5 bases and J by 5 bases, leaving 13 bases between them. The CDR3 DNA reads TGTGCCAGCAGTCCGCTAGCCGGCCACGAGCAGTACTTC. This sequence encodes CASSPLAGHEQYF.

This sequence joins TRBV20-1 and TRBJ1-2; D ambiguous. Trimming cost V 3 bases and J 1 base, with 12 bases left between them. CDR1 and CDR2 (germline): DFQATT, SNEGSKA (reference sequence). The CDR3 consists of 14 residues. Written as DNA, the CDR3 is TGCAGTGCTAGTTTGGCAGATCTTAACTATGGCTACACCTTC. Its translation: CSASLADLNYGYTF.

This chain uses TRBV7-2 with TRBJ2-5; TRBD2 aligns across 7 bases. Trimming at V came to 2 bases and at J to 5 bases, leaving 2 bases not matched to a gene. The CDR3 totals 13 residues. Germline loops: CDR1 SGHTA, CDR2 FQGNSA. The CDR3 loop reads CASSLMREETQYF. The CDR3 DNA reads TGTGCCAGCAGCTTAATGCGGGAGGAGACCCAGTACTTC.

CDR3 sequence reads: CASSGTSGFLGTGELFF. The DNA for the CDR3 is TGCGCCAGTTCCGGGACTAGCGGGTTTTTGGGCACCGGGGAGCTGTTTTTT. The V call is TRBV5-1, the J call TRBJ2-2, with TRBD2 matching over 12 bases. Losses at the gene ends were 8 bases for V and 4 bases for J; bases not matched to a gene: 12. The germline V gene has CDR1 SGHRS and CDR2 YFSETQ. This CDR3 has 17 amino acids.